The 18 T cell receptor beta chains reported below all come from one sample, sequenced in a study of blood T cells in healthy people across ages. The use of a sample-barcoded 5' primer and a J-beta primer mix characterized a second PCR of roughly 6 to 11 cycles. TCRdb re-called the 5' RACE reads with MiXCR, one entry per CDR3 protein. The data contain about 1.7 million distinct CDR3 sequences, roughly 27% of them seen just once; the ten biggest clones take up 6.5% to 8.5%. Sequencing input: blood. The receptors were gathered from a woman aged 25 to 39 in good health.

A few counts support this clonotype. The gene calls are TRBV7-2 and TRBJ2-7; D gene unclear. Between the trimmed V and J ends, which lost 4 bases and 0 bases, there was a span of 19 bases. This CDR3 contains 17 residues. The germline V gene encodes CDR1 SGHTA and CDR2 FQGNSA. CDR3 DNA sequence: TGTGCCAGCAGCTCGGGCCTAGGTCACCAGGACTCCTACGAGCAGTACTTC. Protein sequence: CASSSGLGHQDSYEQYF.

The V call is TRBV12-5, the J call TRBJ1-2; D unresolved. Between the trimmed V and J ends, which lost 6 bases and 8 bases, there was a span of 19 bases. From germline, CDR1 is LGHNT and CDR2 FRNRAP. The CDR3 sequence is 14 residues long. CDR3 loop: CASGPSVGAEGYTF. The CDR3, as DNA: TGTGCTAGTGGACCCTCTGTCGGAGCGGAAGGCTACACCTTC.

This clonotype was recorded many times. The genes are TRBV20-1 and TRBJ2-5; D unclear. Germline V gene data show CDR1 as DFQATT and CDR2 as SNEGSKA (reference sequence). This CDR3 comprises 13 residues. Trimming removed 6 bases from V and 5 bases from J, with 16 bases in between. Here the CDR3 reads CSARSPEAETQYF. The CDR3 bases are TGCAGTGCCCGCAGTCCGGAAGCTGAGACCCAGTACTTC.

The V call is TRBV7-9, the J call TRBJ2-1; 8 bases line up with TRBD1. This CDR3 comprises 15 residues. V dropped 5 bases and J dropped 8; count of bases not matched to a gene: 11. CDR1 SEHNR and CDR2 FQNEAQ come from the germline V gene (reference sequence). Written as DNA, the CDR3 is TGTGCCAGCAGCCCCGGACAGGGAGATTACCATGAGCAGTTCTTC. Translation: CASSPGQGDYHEQFF. Based on the CDR3 plus reference TRBV7-9 and TRBJ2-1, the full variable domain is DTGVSQNPRHKITKRGQNVTFRCDPISEHNRLYWYRQTLGQGPEFLTYFQNEAQLEKSRLLSDRFSAERPKGSFSTLEIQRTEQGDSAMYLCASSPGQGDYHEQFFGPGTRLTVL.

The genes are TRBV7-2 and TRBJ2-5, with D perhaps being TRBD1 or TRBD2 (5 bases each). This CDR3 is 14 amino acids long. Germline V gene sequence: CDR1 SGHTA, CDR2 FQGNSA. Trimming shortened V by 3 bases and J by 11 bases, and 19 bases separated the two germline ends. CDR3 sequence reads: CASSFRGLDNEQYF. DNA for the CDR3: TGTGCCAGCAGCTTCAGAGGGTTGGACAATGAGCAGTACTTC.

The chain couples TRBV12-3 or TRBV12-4 to TRBJ1-5, with a weak D call TRBD1 (6 bases). V was cut by 0 bases and J by 0 bases, with 12 bases left in between. The length of the CDR3 is 17 residues. DNA of the CDR3: TGTGCCAGCAGTTTAGCGCCAGGGGAACCTAGCAATCAGCCCCAGCATTTT. Translated, it gives CASSLAPGEPSNQPQHF.

For this clonotype: A much larger clone lies one base from this, so it may be a read error. Written as DNA, the CDR3 is TGCGCCAGCAGCCAAGAGACCTGGACAGGGCGCACAGATACGCAGTATTTT. As protein: CASSQETWTGRTDTQYF. V and J are TRBV4-1 and TRBJ2-3, with TRBD1 matching over 8 bases. Trimming cost V 0 bases and J 1 base; bases outside gene matches: 6. From germline, CDR1 is MGHRA and CDR2 YSYEKL. The CDR3 is made up of 17 amino acids.

This clonotype was seen ten or more times. CDR3 nucleotides: TGTGCCAGCAGCCAAGATTGGGGGTACGAGCAGTACTTC. This codes for CASSQDWGYEQYF. V gene TRBV3-1 combines with J gene TRBJ2-7; D tentatively reads TRBD1 or TRBD2 (5 bases each). V lost 0 bases and J lost 4, with 7 bases in between. The germline gives CDR1 LGHDT, CDR2 YNNKEL (reference sequence). The CDR3 covers 13 residues.

This chain connects TRBV7-2 to TRBJ2-1; 13 positions agree with TRBD2. CDR3 length equals 16 residues. V dropped 5 bases and J dropped 6; count of bases not matched to a gene: 7. Germline V gene lookup returns CDR1 SGHTA and CDR2 FQGNSA. The CDR3 sequence is CASSPRTSGSPNEQFF. The CDR3 region has the DNA TGTGCCAGCAGCCCCCGGACTAGCGGGAGCCCCAATGAGCAGTTCTTC.

This clonotype was picked up a small number of times. The gene calls are TRBV2 and TRBJ2-2; 12 positions match TRBD1. The junction had 7 bases not matched to a gene; V was cut back by 7 bases and J by 7 bases. Germline V gene lookup returns CDR1 SNHLY and CDR2 FYNNEI. The CDR3 spans 15 residues. DNA for the CDR3: TGTGCCAGCACACCGGGACAGGGGGCAATCGGGGAGCTGTTTTTT. Encoded protein: CASTPGQGAIGELFF.

V and J are TRBV9 and TRBJ2-4, with D perhaps TRBD2 (6 bases). The germline CDR1 and CDR2 sequences are SGDLS and YYNGEE. V dropped 3 bases and J dropped 13 bases, with 26 bases sitting between them. The CDR3 loop spans 16 amino acids. This CDR3 is CASSESVSGLYNEQYF. CDR3 nucleotides: TGTGCCAGCAGCGAGAGTGTGAGCGGGCTTTACAATGAGCAGTACTTC.

A single count supports this clonotype. The DNA for the CDR3 is TGTGCTAGTGGTTTGAACCTCCGGGACGCCGAGTTGGGAGAGACCCAGTACTTC. Encoded protein: CASGLNLRDAELGETQYF. The chain couples TRBV12-5 to TRBJ2-4; the D gene could be TRBD1 or TRBD2 (5 bases each). The DNA end favors TRBJ2-5, so the J call may be wrong. The V gene's germline CDR1 is LGHNT and CDR2 FRNRAP. CDR3 length equals 18 residues.

This clonotype was recorded at least ten times. The chain employs TRBV29-1 and TRBJ1-2, with no clear D. V was cut by 5 bases and J by 0 bases, with 10 bases left in between. Germline V gene data show CDR1 as SQVTM and CDR2 as ANQGSEA. The CDR3 is made up of 13 amino acids. The CDR3 DNA follows: TGCAGCGTTTTGACGACTGCTAACTATGGCTACACCTTC. Residues: CSVLTTANYGYTF.

This clonotype was detected only a few times. The chain carries TRBV10-3 and TRBJ1-1; D is possibly TRBD1 (6 bases). Deletions cut 2 bases from V and 4 bases from J, with 17 bases between. Germline V gives CDR1 ENHRY, CDR2 SYGVKD. CDR3 length equals 16 residues. The DNA for the CDR3 is TGTGCCATCAGTGAGAGGGGGGCGACTGTTGGCACTGAAGCTTTCTTT. Encoded protein: CAISERGATVGTEAFF.

This clonotype was counted many times. The chain joins TRBV7-2 to TRBJ2-7; D gene ambiguous. The ends were cut back, 6 bases at V and 7 bases at J, with 10 bases in the middle. CDR1 and CDR2 (germline): SGHTA, FQGNSA. CDR3 length: 11 amino acids. For the CDR3, the DNA is TGTGCCAGCAGTCAAAGCAATGAGCAGTACTTC. This encodes CASSQSNEQYF.

The rearrangement links TRBV12-3 or TRBV12-4 to TRBJ2-2, with D hard to call. This CDR3 has 15 residues. Trimming removed 3 bases at V and 1 base at J, with 9 bases between. CDR3 bases: TGTGCCAGCAGTTTCGGTAGCAGGAACACCGGGGAGCTGTTTTTT. Its protein product is CASSFGSRNTGELFF.

This sequence joins TRBV15 and TRBJ2-1; 7 bases align to TRBD2. CDR3 size: 15 residues. The germline V gene encodes CDR1 LNHNV and CDR2 YYDKDF (reference sequence). The V segment lost 3 bases and the J segment 10 bases; nucleotides outside the gene matches: 12. The CDR3 region has the DNA TGTGCCACCAGCAGCGAGGGGAGGGTCGGTGTCGAGCAGTTCTTC. It translates to CATSSEGRVGVEQFF.

This clonotype was found a few times. The chain has TRBV7-8 and TRBJ2-7; tentative D call: TRBD2 (5 bases). The V gene lost 7 bases and the J gene lost 3 bases, with 16 bases spanning the gap. In germline, CDR1 is SGHVS, CDR2 FQNEAQ. There are 14 residues in the CDR3. CDR3 nucleotides: TGTGCCAGCATCCGGCCAGAGGGATACTACGAGCAGTACTTC. Translation gives CASIRPEGYYEQYF.